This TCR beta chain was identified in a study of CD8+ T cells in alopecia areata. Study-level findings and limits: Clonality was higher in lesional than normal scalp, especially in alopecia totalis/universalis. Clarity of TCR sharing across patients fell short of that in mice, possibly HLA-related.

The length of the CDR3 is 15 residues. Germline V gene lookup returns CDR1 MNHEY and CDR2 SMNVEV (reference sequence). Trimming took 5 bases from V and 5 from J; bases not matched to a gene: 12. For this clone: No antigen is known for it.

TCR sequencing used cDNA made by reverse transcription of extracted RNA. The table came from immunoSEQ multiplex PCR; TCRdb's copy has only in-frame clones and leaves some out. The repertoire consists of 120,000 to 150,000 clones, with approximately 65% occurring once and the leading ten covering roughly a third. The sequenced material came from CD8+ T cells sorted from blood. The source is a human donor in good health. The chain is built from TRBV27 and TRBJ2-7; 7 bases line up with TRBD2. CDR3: CASSPSGATAHEQYF. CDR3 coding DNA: TGTGCCAGCAGTCCTAGCGGAGCGACGGCTCACGAGCAGTACTTC.